This TCR beta chain was identified during a study of a mutant IDH1 vaccine in newly diagnosed glioma. Study as a whole: Commencement of vaccination occurred 4-6 weeks following radiotherapy alone, or concurrently with temozolomide cycles. Before enrollment, patients got radiotherapy alone, temozolomide alone, or mostly the combination. Study conclusions and caveats: The study observed vaccine-induced immune responses in about 93% of patients.

In the case of this clone: Its antigen is unknown.

CDR3 length: 12 residues. From germline, CDR1 is LNHDA and CDR2 SQIVND (reference sequence). V lost 3 bases and J 8 bases, leaving 8 bases between the germline ends. TCRdb's table, derived via immunoSEQ multiplex PCR, lists solely in-frame clones and lacks some. The sample lists about 40,000 clones, roughly 92% occurring once. This sample's time point: week 5, during vaccination. What each vaccine dose contained was 300 ug of mutant IDH1 20-mer peptide, accompanied by topical imiquimod. The material sequenced was PBMCs, taken from a glioma patient whose treatment included an IDH1 peptide vaccine. This sequence originates from a man in his fifties with glioma. The chain uses TRBV19 and TRBJ2-4; D is unresolved. The CDR3 loop reads CASSMGCDIQYF. Written as DNA, the CDR3 is TGTGCCAGTAGTATGGGCTGTGACATTCAGTACTTC. Full variable domain (rest looked up from reference TRBV19 and TRBJ2-4): DGGITQSPKYLFRKEGQNVTLSCEQNLNHDAMYWYRQDPGQGLRLIYYSQIVNDFQKGDIAEGYSVSREKKESFPLTVTSAQKNPTAFYLCASSMGCDIQYFGAGTRLSVL.